This T cell receptor beta chain was observed in a study of OX40 agonist ivuxolimab in advanced cancers. About the full investigation: Ivuxolimab was an agonistic, fully human IgG2 monoclonal antibody directed against OX40 (CD134), a costimulatory receptor. The dose-escalation cohort was about 83% male with a mean age of 60 years, ranging from 23 to 79. Three dose-escalation patients achieved partial responses, one with hepatocellular carcinoma and two with cutaneous melanoma. The paper covers the monotherapy dose-escalation part of the phase I ivuxolimab trial, which included N ≈ 50 patients. Intravenous ivuxolimab was administered to patients every 2 weeks at six dose levels: 0.01, 0.1, 0.3, 1.5, 3 and 10 mg/kg. Prior anti-PD-1, anti-PD-L1 or anti-CTLA-4 therapy was permitted, and approximately 40% of dose-escalation patients had received checkpoint inhibitors. Peripheral TCRbeta sequencing was intended to test whether TCR sequence diversity was altered and clonal T-cell expansion was caused by ivuxolimab. Among the 50 to 55 dose-escalation patients, some 20 had hepatocellular carcinoma, about 15 melanoma, 9 renal cell carcinoma and 9 head and neck cancer. What the research found in general, with its limitations: At doses from 0.1 to 3.0 mg/kg, clonal expansion was seen in both CD4+ and CD8+ blood T cells between baseline and week 6. Antigen specificity was not determined for the clonally expanded peripheral T cells. Low levels of normalized T-cell clonal expansion were also seen in some patients who did not respond. On average, CD8+ T cells showed more expanded clones than CD4+ T cells after ivuxolimab. In the 0.1-3.0 mg/kg groups, partial responders were among the patients with the lowest normalized peripheral clonal expansion, particularly in CD8+ T cells.

Sequences SGHTA (CDR1) and FQGTGA (CDR2) are obtained from the germline V gene. V loses 6 bases at its end and J loses 4 bases; junction bases beyond the gene matches: 9. The CDR3, cysteine through phenylalanine, is 16 amino acids long. Just CDR3 DNA is preserved here, 48 bases in frame from base 1. Patients with a history of autoimmune disease or receiving systemic immunosuppression were excluded from the trial. Peripheral blood for TCR sequencing was drawn from every dose cohort at baseline, at cycle 4 day 1 and at cycle 7 day 1. The samples were drawn from a first-in-human, open-label, multicenter phase I dose-escalation trial of ivuxolimab. The trial enrolled adults with locally advanced or metastatic head and neck squamous cell, hepatocellular, melanoma or renal cell carcinoma. Before TCR sequencing, CD4+ and CD8+ T cells were separately sorted from peripheral blood. This clone was observed a handful of times. The clone's antigen remains unknown. Qualities for individual bases were not recorded, and no much larger clone is one base off.

To sequence the TCRbeta CDR3 region, genomic DNA was isolated from the sorted cells. The immunoSEQ Assay was used to sequence the TCRbeta CDR3 regions. Here the immuneACCESS table is served through TCRdb, limited to in-frame sequences with V and J called. Missing clones are a known gap in these copies; in checked studies unresolved V genes cover under half, and the rest lacks a known reason. For this sample there are some 76,000 clones; around four fifths appear just once. The top ten constitute 1.5% to 2% of the sample. This TCR was recovered from an adult with an advanced solid tumor such as melanoma, head and neck, liver or kidney cancer. This material consisted of CD4+ or CD8+ T cells sorted from blood, taken in a trial of the OX40 agonist ivuxolimab. The chain couples TRBV7-3 to TRBJ2-5; 12 junctional bases match TRBD2. The DNA sequence is TGTGCCAGCAGTCCAATGGGACTAGCGGGTGGAGAGACCCAGTACTTC. Its translation is CASSPMGLAGGETQYF.